The clone carrying this TCR beta chain was found once. Its cognate antigen is unknown. This sample is drawn from a study of T cell responses to AZD1222 COVID-19 vaccine. The length of the CDR3 is 14 residues. Germline CDR1 is LNHDA and CDR2 is SQIVND (reference sequence). V dropped 4 bases and J dropped 7; count of bases not matched to a gene: 5. The repertoire was sequenced with immunoSEQ multiplex PCR; TCRdb's copy has only in-frame clones and lacks some. The sample includes some 140,000 clones, roughly 85% of them seen just once. Study-wide findings and caveats: Only five to seven AZD1222 recipients were seropositive at baseline. Unmutated variant regions are reportedly the target of nearly half of TCRs that are spike-specific. The donor group comprised mostly white British people and more females; the analysis possibly underestimated clonal diversity. Sampling that yielded the repertoires occurred only after the peak T cell response.

J is TRBJ1-4 and V is TRBV19, with 8 bases that match TRBD1. Sequences were derived from peripheral blood, sampled 28 days after the second dose of the MenACWY control vaccine. This receptor was obtained from an adult who received the MenACWY meningococcal vaccine as a control. CDR3 sequence reads: CASSTGQAFEKLFF. For the CDR3, the DNA is TGTGCCAGTAGTACGGGACAGGCCTTTGAAAAACTGTTTTTT.